What follows are 4 T cell receptor beta chains derived from one specimen sequenced in a study of cytomegalovirus exposure and HLA in healthy donors. PCR amplification relied on 60 Vbeta primers (plus 13 Jbeta primers). Sequencing was performed with immunoSEQ multiplex PCR; in TCRdb, only in-frame clones are kept and a portion is missing. The sample lists some 120,000 clones, around three quarters occurring once. The source material was PBMCs. These receptors all come from a man aged 25-40 years in good health and CMV-seronegative.

The V call is TRBV7-2, the J call TRBJ2-2, with D possibly TRBD2 on 5 matching bases. The germline gives CDR1 SGHTA, CDR2 FQGNSA. This CDR3 has 17 amino acids. Deletions cut 1 base from V and 4 bases from J, with 16 bases between. CDR3 DNA sequence: TGTGCCAGCAGCTTAGTTGGAGGTGGGATGGTCACCGGGGAGCTGTTTTTT. Amino acids: CASSLVGGGMVTGELFF.

The chain has TRBV6-5 and TRBJ1-3; 9 nucleotides line up with TRBD1. Germline V gives CDR1 MNHEY, CDR2 SVGAGI. Trimming took 5 bases from V and 3 from J; bases not matched to a gene: 5. The CDR3 has 15 residues. Here the CDR3 DNA reads TGTGCCAGCAGTACAGGGACAGGGATTGGAAACACCATATATTTT. Translated: CASSTGTGIGNTIYF.

The chain couples TRBV6-1 to TRBJ2-4; possible D gene TRBD1, 6 bases. In germline, CDR1 is MNHNS, CDR2 SASEGT. Trimming left V 1 base short and J 1 base short, with 11 bases between. The CDR3 runs 16 residues. The CDR3 bases are TGTGCCAGCAGTGAAGACAGGGCCGTGGCCAAAAACATTCAGTACTTC. Encoded protein: CASSEDRAVAKNIQYF.

The chain joins TRBV7-2 to TRBJ2-1; TRBD2 agrees at 16 bases. The CDR3 consists of 17 residues. Trimming cost V 7 bases and J 4 bases; bases outside gene matches: 7. The germline CDR1 and CDR2 sequences are SGHTA and FQGNSA. In DNA form, the CDR3 reads TGTGCCAGCACCATCGGGACTAGCGGGAGGGTATACAATGAGCAGTTCTTC. Translated: CASTIGTSGRVYNEQFF. Together with reference TRBV7-2 and TRBJ2-1, the CDR3 gives the full variable domain: GAGVSQSPSNKVTEKGKDVELRCDPISGHTALYWYRQSLGQGLEFLIYFQGNSAPDKSGLPSDRFSAERTGGSVSTLTIQRTQQEDSAVYLCASTIGTSGRVYNEQFFGPGTRLTVL.